Described below is a single T cell receptor (beta chain) sequence and its context. Next came a second PCR, run for about 6 to 12 cycles, which used a sample-barcoded 5' primer along with a J-beta primer mix. Researchers report that a template-switch adaptor with 12 random nucleotides tagged each cDNA molecule. TCRdb called the 5' RACE reads again in MiXCR, with one record for every CDR3 protein. The sample has more than 1,400,000 distinct CDR3 sequences, about 43% seen once; the top ten hold around 8%. CDR3 length: 16 amino acids. This entry comes from a study of blood T cells in healthy people across ages.

The sequence derives from a young woman in good health. The genes are TRBV21-1 and TRBJ1-5; TRBD1 is taken as the D call from the table, unchecked against the DNA. TRBV21-1 represents a pseudogene. The sequencing input was blood. The CDR3 protein is CASSKGPRGGNQPQHF. CDR3 in DNA: TGTGCCAGCAGCAAAGGTCCCCGGGGCGGCAATCAGCCCCAGCATTTT.